One T cell receptor (beta chain) is described in this entry. The sample comes from a study of blood T cell repertoires in COVID-19. Produced via immunoSEQ multiplex PCR; TCRdb's table is partial and in-frame only. The sample lists about 370,000 clones, around 90% seen once, with about 2.9% in the top ten. CDR1 is MDHEN and CDR2 is SYDVKM in the germline V gene. The CDR3 loop spans 12 amino acids. The V and J ends lost 2 bases and 16 bases, in that order; junction bases with no gene match: 7. What was sequenced was peripheral blood. The chain is built from TRBV28 and TRBJ1-4; TRBD1 aligns across 7 bases. The clonotype comes from a woman aged 25 to 39 with COVID-19, enrolled during active disease. The CDR3 DNA reads TGTGCCAGCAGTTTAGAGGGGGCGTCCTCGTTTTTT. As protein: CASSLEGASSFF.